This T cell receptor beta chain comes out of a study of T cell changes during pregnancy in multiple sclerosis. The CDR3 covers 15 residues. Germline CDR1 MDHEN, CDR2 SYDVKM. V was pared by 6 bases and J by 2 bases, with 7 bases of the junction left unmatched. Clones were read by immunoSEQ multiplex PCR, and TCRdb kept only the in-frame ones, dropping some. The profile covers around 92,000 clones, with just under 95% appearing a single time and approximately 4.7% taken by the ten largest. Sample: peripheral blood, taken in the first trimester of pregnancy. The sequence was obtained from a female donor with multiple sclerosis, enrolled in a pregnancy study. The chain carries TRBV28 and TRBJ1-5; 7 nucleotides align to TRBD1. DNA of the CDR3: TGTGCCAGCAGGATCCACAGGGGCGGCAATCAGCCCCAGCATTTT. It translates to CASRIHRGGNQPQHF.